Included here is one TCR beta chain sequence, with context. Its antigen is unknown. 5' RACE that incorporated UMI labels was used to prepare the TRB cDNA libraries. TCRdb reprocessed the 5' RACE reads and reports one entry per CDR3 protein, with no DNA. This listing includes 50,000 to 65,000 distinct CDR3 sequences. CDR1 and CDR2 (germline): SQVTM, ANQGSEA. This CDR3 has 16 residues. Naive CD8+ T cells carried a CD45RO-CCR7+CD27+CD95- phenotype. The sample originates from a study of CXCR3-negative and CXCR3-positive naive CD8 T cells. Overall study results and limits: CXCR3-positive naive cells carried more hydrophobic TRB CDR3s than CXCR3-negative naive cells did.

This clonotype was sampled from a human donor in good health. Some clones in this sample may be carry-over from other donors' samples. V is TRBV29-1 and J is TRBJ2-3; TCRdb's D call of TRBD1 is untestable without DNA. The sequenced sample consisted of naive CXCR3+ CD8+ T cells from blood. Subset indicated: CD45RO-CCR7+CD27+CD95- naive CD8+ T cells expressing CXCR3 (TNR3+). This CDR3 reads CSVEGVRGGHTDTQYF.